The 15 T cell receptor beta chains below come from one sample, sequenced in a study of cytomegalovirus exposure and HLA in healthy donors. TCRdb's table, derived via immunoSEQ multiplex PCR, lists solely in-frame clones and lacks some. There are around 150,000 clones in the sample; roughly 90% occur only once, and over 9% lies in the top ten. The sample was PBMCs. These receptors were collected from a woman between 18 and 29 years old in good health and CMV-seropositive.

The V call is TRBV6-5, the J call TRBJ2-7; D is perhaps TRBD2 (5 bases). Per the germline V gene, CDR1 is MNHEY and CDR2 is SVGAGI. Between the trimmed V and J ends, which lost 5 bases and 3 bases, there was a span of 14 bases. The CDR3 consists of 14 residues. Here the CDR3 reads CASSVRAAIYEQYF. The CDR3 DNA reads TGTGCCAGCAGTGTGCGAGCGGCTATCTACGAGCAGTACTTC.

The chain couples TRBV11-3 to TRBJ2-1; 7 bases agree with TRBD1. The V segment lost 5 bases and the J segment 8 bases; nucleotides outside the gene matches: 6. Germline V CDR1 and CDR2: SGHNT, YENEEA. The CDR3 spans 13 residues. In DNA form, the CDR3 reads TGTGCCAGCAGCCCCAGGGGGAACGATGAGCAGTTCTTC. Protein product: CASSPRGNDEQFF.

This CDR3 reads CASSSGRSVREFF. In DNA form, the CDR3 reads TGTGCCAGCAGTTCCGGGCGATCAGTGAGGGAGTTCTTC. The chain recombines TRBV27 with TRBJ2-1; D possibly corresponds to TRBD2 (5 bases). Germline CDR1 is MNHEY and CDR2 is SMNVEV (reference sequence). The CDR3 runs to 13 residues. With 4 bases removed from V and 14 bases from J, the gap between germline ends came to 18 bases.

The chain recombines TRBV5-4 with TRBJ2-1; the match to TRBD2 covers 10 bases. The V segment lost 3 bases and the J segment 3 bases; nucleotides outside the gene matches: 6. This CDR3 has 16 amino acids. Germline V gives CDR1 SGHNT, CDR2 YYREEE (reference sequence). The CDR3 loop reads CASSSLLAGLYNEQFF. In nucleotides, the CDR3 is TGTGCCAGCAGCTCCCTACTAGCGGGGCTCTACAATGAGCAGTTCTTC.

This rearrangement joins TRBV6-5 to TRBJ1-1, with 10 bases aligning to TRBD1. Germline lookup yields CDR1 MNHEY and CDR2 SVGAGI. CDR3 length equals 15 residues. V was pared by 6 bases and J by 5 bases, with 9 bases of the junction left unmatched. CDR3 in amino acids: CASRHGQGGRTEAFF. CDR3 bases: TGTGCCAGCAGACACGGACAGGGGGGGAGGACTGAAGCTTTCTTT.

The chain is built from TRBV7-8 and TRBJ2-5; D gene unclear. The CDR3 has 15 residues. Germline V gene lookup returns CDR1 SGHVS and CDR2 FQNEAQ. V was trimmed by 2 bases and J by 2 bases, leaving 12 bases between them. CDR3 amino acids: CASSLLGSRQETQYF. CDR3 bases: TGTGCCAGCAGCTTACTGGGCAGCCGGCAAGAGACCCAGTACTTC.

The chain combines TRBV10-2 with TRBJ2-1; TRBD2 matches 7 bases. Germline CDR1 and CDR2: WSHSY and SAAADI. The CDR3 runs to 16 residues. The junction had 2 bases not matched to a gene; V was cut back by 0 bases and J by 0 bases. CDR3 protein: CASSESGGGSYNEQFF. DNA of the CDR3: TGCGCCAGCAGTGAGTCTGGCGGGGGCTCCTACAATGAGCAGTTCTTC.

The chain has TRBV5-6 and TRBJ2-3, with 11 bases that match TRBD1. The CDR3 runs to 17 residues. The V gene end was trimmed by 0 bases and the J gene end by 4 bases; junction bases not matched to a gene: 7. The germline CDR1 and CDR2 sequences are SGHDT and YYEEEE. CDR3 nucleotides: TGTGCCAGCAGCTTGGATATCTGGACAGGGGGCGCAGATACGCAGTATTTT. Translating gives CASSLDIWTGGADTQYF. The variable domain in full, with the rest retrieved from reference TRBV5-6 and TRBJ2-3, is DAGVTQSPTHLIKTRGQQVTLRCSPKSGHDTVSWYQQALGQGPQFIFQYYEEEERQRGNFPDRFSGHQFPNYSSELNVNALLLGDSALYLCASSLDIWTGGADTQYFGPGTRLTVL.

The sample holds a few counts of this clone. V gene TRBV25-1 combines with J gene TRBJ1-4, with D tentatively TRBD1 (5 bases). The CDR3 length is 14 residues. The V gene's germline CDR1 is MGHDK and CDR2 SYGVNS. Trimming shortened V by 6 bases and J by 5 bases, and 13 bases separated the two germline ends. The DNA for the CDR3 is TGTGCCAGCAGGTCAGCCGGGGGGAATGAAAAACTGTTTTTT. Translating gives CASRSAGGNEKLFF.

CDR3 region: CASSLEALLAANTGELFF. In DNA form, the CDR3 reads TGTGCCAGCAGCTTAGAGGCCCTACTAGCGGCGAACACCGGGGAGCTGTTTTTT. The rearrangement uses TRBV7-6 and TRBJ2-2; 8 bases agree with TRBD2. The CDR3 sequence is 18 residues long. The J segment lost 0 bases and the V segment lost 1 base, leaving 7 bases of the junction unmatched. The germline V gene encodes CDR1 SGHVS and CDR2 FNYEAQ.

This sequence joins TRBV7-6 and TRBJ2-7; a weak D match, TRBD2 (5 bases). The CDR3 length is 14 residues. Germline V gene sequence: CDR1 SGHVS, CDR2 FNYEAQ. V lost 3 bases and J lost 3, with 12 bases in between. The CDR3 protein is CASSLRLADYEQYF. The DNA of the CDR3 is TGTGCCAGCAGCTTGAGGCTAGCCGACTACGAGCAGTACTTC.

The J gene is TRBJ2-3, the V gene TRBV6-1, with 7 bases fitting TRBD2. From germline, CDR1 is MNHNS and CDR2 SASEGT. The CDR3 sequence is 15 residues long. V was pared by 6 bases and J by 3 bases, with 9 bases of the junction left unmatched. The CDR3 bases are TGTGCCAGCAGACTTAGCGGGTCAAGTACAGATACGCAGTATTTT. It codes for CASRLSGSSTDTQYF.

The rearrangement links TRBV27 to TRBJ1-4; 9 positions agree with TRBD1. This CDR3 is 16 amino acids long. V was pared by 5 bases and J by 7 bases, with 11 bases of the junction left unmatched. Germline V gives CDR1 MNHEY, CDR2 SMNVEV (reference sequence). CDR3 amino acids: CASSPDSGTGLEKLFF. Written as DNA, the CDR3 is TGTGCCAGCAGTCCAGACTCCGGGACAGGGCTTGAAAAACTGTTTTTT.

The rearrangement links TRBV6-5 to TRBJ2-5, with unresolved D. CDR3 length equals 12 residues. Per germline, CDR1 MNHEY and CDR2 SVGAGI. V gave up 6 bases and J gave up 1 base, with 6 bases separating them. CDR3 DNA: TGTGCCAGCAGCCGTCCCCAAGAGACCCAGTACTTC. This codes for CASSRPQETQYF.

The chain couples TRBV30 to TRBJ2-5, with unresolved D. The germline CDR1 and CDR2 sequences are GTSNPN and SVGIG (reference sequence). CDR3 length: 11 amino acids. The V end was cut by 4 bases, the J end by 1 base, with 4 bases between. CDR3 protein: CAWKPQETQYF. DNA for the CDR3: TGTGCCTGGAAGCCCCAAGAGACCCAGTACTTC.